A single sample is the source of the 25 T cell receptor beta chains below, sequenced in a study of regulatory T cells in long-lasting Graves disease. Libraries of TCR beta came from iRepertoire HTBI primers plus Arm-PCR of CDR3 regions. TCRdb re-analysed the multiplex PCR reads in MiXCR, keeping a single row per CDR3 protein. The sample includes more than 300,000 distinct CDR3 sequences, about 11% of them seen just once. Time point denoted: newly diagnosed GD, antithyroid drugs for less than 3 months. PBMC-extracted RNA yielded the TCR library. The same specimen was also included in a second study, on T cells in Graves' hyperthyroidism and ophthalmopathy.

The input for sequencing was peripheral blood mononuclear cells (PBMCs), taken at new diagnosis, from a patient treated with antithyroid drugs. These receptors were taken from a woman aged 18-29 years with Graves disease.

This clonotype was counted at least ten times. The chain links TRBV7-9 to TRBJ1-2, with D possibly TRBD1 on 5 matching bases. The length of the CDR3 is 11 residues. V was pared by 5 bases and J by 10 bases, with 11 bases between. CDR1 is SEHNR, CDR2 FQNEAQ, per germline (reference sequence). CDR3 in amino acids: CASSVRDDYTF. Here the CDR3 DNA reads TGTGCCAGCAGCGTCAGGGATGACTACACCTTC.

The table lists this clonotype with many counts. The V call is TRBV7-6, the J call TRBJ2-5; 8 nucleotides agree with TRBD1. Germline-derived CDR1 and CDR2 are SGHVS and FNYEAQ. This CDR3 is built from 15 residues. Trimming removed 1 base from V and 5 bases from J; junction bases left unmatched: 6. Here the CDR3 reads CASSLEAGGMETQYF. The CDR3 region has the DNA TGTGCCAGCAGCTTAGAGGCAGGGGGCATGGAGACCCAGTACTTC.

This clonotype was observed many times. The chain's CDR3 is CASSPDTDTQYF. In DNA, the CDR3 is TGTGCCAGCTCACCGGACACAGATACGCAGTATTTT. V gene TRBV18 combines with J gene TRBJ2-3, with unresolved D. The CDR3 sequence is 12 residues long. Germline V gene lookup returns CDR1 KGHSH and CDR2 LQKENI. V was clipped by 3 bases and J by 2 bases, with 3 bases between them. The full variable domain, in which reference TRBV18 and TRBJ2-3 provide the parts outside the CDR3, is NAGVMQNPRHLVRRRGQEARLRCSPMKGHSHVYWYRQLPEEGLKFMVYLQKENIIDESGMPKERFSAEFPKEGPSILRIQQVVRGDSAAYFCASSPDTDTQYFGPGTRLTVL.

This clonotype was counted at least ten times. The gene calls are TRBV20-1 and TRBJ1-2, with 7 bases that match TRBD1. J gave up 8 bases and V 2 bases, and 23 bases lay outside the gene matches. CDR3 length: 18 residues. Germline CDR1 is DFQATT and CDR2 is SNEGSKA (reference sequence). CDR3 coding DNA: TGCAGTGCTAGAAAAAGGGAGGGGACAGCCCGGCACCGGGGCGGCTACACCTTC. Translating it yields CSARKREGTARHRGGYTF.

The CDR3 spells CASSIVQGNTEAFF. The CDR3 nucleotides read TGTGCCAGTAGTATCGTACAGGGAAACACTGAAGCTTTCTTT. The chain employs TRBV19 and TRBJ1-1; tentatively, D is TRBD1 (6 bases). Germline loops: CDR1 LNHDA, CDR2 SQIVND (reference sequence). The CDR3 has 14 residues. V was cut by 3 bases and J by 2 bases, with 10 bases left in between.

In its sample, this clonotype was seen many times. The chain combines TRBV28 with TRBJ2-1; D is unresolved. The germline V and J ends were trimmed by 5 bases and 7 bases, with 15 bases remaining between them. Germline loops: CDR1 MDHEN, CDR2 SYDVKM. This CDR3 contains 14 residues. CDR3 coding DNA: TGTGCCAGCAGTCCGCCCTCGGACGCAAATGAGCAGTTCTTC. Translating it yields CASSPPSDANEQFF.

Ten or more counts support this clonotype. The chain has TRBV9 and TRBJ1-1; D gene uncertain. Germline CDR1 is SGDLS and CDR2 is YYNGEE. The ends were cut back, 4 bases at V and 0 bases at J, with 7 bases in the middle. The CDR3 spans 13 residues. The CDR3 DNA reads TGTGCCAGCAGCCAGAATATGAACACTGAAGCTTTCTTT. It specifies CASSQNMNTEAFF.

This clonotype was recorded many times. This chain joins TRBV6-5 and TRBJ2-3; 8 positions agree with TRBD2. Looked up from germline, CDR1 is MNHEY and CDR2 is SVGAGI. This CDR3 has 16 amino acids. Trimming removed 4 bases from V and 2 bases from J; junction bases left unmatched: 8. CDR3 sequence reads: CASSFHLAGNTDTQYF. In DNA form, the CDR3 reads TGTGCCAGCAGTTTCCACTTAGCGGGGAACACAGATACGCAGTATTTT.

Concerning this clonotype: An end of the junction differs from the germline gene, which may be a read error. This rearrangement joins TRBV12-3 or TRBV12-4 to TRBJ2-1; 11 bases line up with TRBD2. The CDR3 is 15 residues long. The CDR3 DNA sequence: TGTGCCAGCAGTTTGACTAGCGGGACATACAGTGAGCAGTTCTTC. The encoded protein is CASSLTSGTYSEQFF.

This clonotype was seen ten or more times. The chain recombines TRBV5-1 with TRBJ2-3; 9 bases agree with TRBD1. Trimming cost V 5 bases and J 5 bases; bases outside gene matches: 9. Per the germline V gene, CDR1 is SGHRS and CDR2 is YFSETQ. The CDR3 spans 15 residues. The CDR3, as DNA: TGCGCCAGCAGGAGAGGGGGACAGGGTGGAGATACGCAGTATTTT. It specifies CASRRGGQGGDTQYF.

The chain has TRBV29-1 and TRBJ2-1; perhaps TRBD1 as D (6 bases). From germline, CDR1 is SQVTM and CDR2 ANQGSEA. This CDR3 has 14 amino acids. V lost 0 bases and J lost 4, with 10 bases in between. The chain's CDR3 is CSVEDRGSYNEQFF. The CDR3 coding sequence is TGCAGCGTTGAAGACAGGGGCTCTTACAATGAGCAGTTCTTC.

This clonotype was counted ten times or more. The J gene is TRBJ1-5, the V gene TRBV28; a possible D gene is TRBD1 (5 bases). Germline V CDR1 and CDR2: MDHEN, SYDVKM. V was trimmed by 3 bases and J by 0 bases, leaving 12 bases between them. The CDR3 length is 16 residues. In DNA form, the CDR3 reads TGTGCCAGCAGTTTCCGGGGGGATAATAGCAATCAGCCCCAGCATTTT. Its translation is CASSFRGDNSNQPQHF.

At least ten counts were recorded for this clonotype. In DNA form, the CDR3 reads TGCGCCAGCAGCTTCGGGGCGCAGGGGTTACCGGATGGCTACACCTTC. Translated, it gives CASSFGAQGLPDGYTF. The chain links TRBV5-1 to TRBJ1-2; a weak D match, TRBD1 (6 bases). Germline V gene data show CDR1 as SGHRS and CDR2 as YFSETQ. The ends were cut back, 2 bases at V and 6 bases at J, with 20 bases in the middle. CDR3 length equals 16 residues. Using reference TRBV5-1 and TRBJ1-2 for the parts outside the CDR3, the full variable domain is KAGVTQTPRYLIKTRGQQVTLSCSPISGHRSVSWYQQTPGQGLQFLFEYFSETQRNKGNFPGRFSGRQFSNSRSEMNVSTLELGDSALYLCASSFGAQGLPDGYTFGSGTRLTVV.

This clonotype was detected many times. The CDR3 is CAGSRLPRGYTF. CDR3 DNA: TGTGCGGGCTCGAGACTCCCCCGGGGCTACACCTTC. The V and J genes are TRBV30 and TRBJ1-2; D is unresolved. Germline loops: CDR1 GTSNPN, CDR2 SVGIG (reference sequence). This CDR3 contains 12 residues.

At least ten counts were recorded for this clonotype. CDR3 nucleotides: TGCAGTGCTAGAGATGGGCGAATGATTCTCACAGATACGCAGTATTTT. Its translation: CSARDGRMILTDTQYF. The rearrangement joins TRBV20-1 to TRBJ2-3; D is unclear. V was cut by 0 bases and J by 2 bases, with 15 bases left in between. The CDR3 has 16 amino acids. Germline V CDR1 and CDR2: DFQATT, SNEGSKA (reference sequence).

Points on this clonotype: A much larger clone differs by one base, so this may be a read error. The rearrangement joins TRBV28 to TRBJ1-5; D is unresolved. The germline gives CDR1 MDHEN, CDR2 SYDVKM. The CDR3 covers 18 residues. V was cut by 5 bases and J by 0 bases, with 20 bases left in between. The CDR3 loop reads CASSESGQDPNSNQPQHF. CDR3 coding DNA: TGTGCCAGCAGTGAGTCTGGGCAGGACCCTAATAGCAATCAGCCCCAGCATTTT.

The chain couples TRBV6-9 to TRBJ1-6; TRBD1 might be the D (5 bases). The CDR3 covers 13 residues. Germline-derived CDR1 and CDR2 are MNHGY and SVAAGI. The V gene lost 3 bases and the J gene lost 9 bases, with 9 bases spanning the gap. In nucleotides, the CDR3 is TGTGCCAGCAGTTACTCTAGGGGTTCACCCCTCCACTTT. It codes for CASSYSRGSPLHF.

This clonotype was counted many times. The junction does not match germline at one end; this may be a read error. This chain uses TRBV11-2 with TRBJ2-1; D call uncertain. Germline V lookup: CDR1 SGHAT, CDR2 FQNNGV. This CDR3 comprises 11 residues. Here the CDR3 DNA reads TGTGCCAGCAGCTTAGGGCCCTTTGAGCTCTTC. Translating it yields CASSLGPFELF.

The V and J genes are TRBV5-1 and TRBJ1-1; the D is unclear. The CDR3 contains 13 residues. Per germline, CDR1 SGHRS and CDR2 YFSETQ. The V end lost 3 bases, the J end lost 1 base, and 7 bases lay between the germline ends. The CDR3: CASSSSTNTEAFF. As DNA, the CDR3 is TGCGCCAGCAGCTCGAGTACGAACACTGAAGCTTTCTTT. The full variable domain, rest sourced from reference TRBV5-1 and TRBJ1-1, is KAGVTQTPRYLIKTRGQQVTLSCSPISGHRSVSWYQQTPGQGLQFLFEYFSETQRNKGNFPGRFSGRQFSNSRSEMNVSTLELGDSALYLCASSSSTNTEAFFGQGTRLTVV.

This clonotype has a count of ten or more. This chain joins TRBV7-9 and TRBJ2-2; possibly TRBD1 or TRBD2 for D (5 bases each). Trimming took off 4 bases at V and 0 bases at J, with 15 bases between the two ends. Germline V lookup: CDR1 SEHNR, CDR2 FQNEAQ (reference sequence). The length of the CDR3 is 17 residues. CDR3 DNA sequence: TGTGCCAGCAGCTCAGTTGGGGGTCGATCGAACACCGGGGAGCTGTTTTTT. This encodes CASSSVGGRSNTGELFF.

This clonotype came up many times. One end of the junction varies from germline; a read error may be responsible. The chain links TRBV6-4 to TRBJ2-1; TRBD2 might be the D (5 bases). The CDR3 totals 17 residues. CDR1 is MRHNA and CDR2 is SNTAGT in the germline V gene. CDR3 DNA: TGTGCCAGCAGTTACTCGAGGGCGACCTCCCAGGACAATGAGCAGTTCTTC. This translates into CASSYSRATSQDNEQFF.

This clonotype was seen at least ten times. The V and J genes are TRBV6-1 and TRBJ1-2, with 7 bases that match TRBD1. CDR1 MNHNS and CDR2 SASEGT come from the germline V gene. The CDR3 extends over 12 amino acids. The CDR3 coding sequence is TGTGCGTCCCGAACAGGGGCCTATGGCTACACCTTC. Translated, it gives CASRTGAYGYTF.

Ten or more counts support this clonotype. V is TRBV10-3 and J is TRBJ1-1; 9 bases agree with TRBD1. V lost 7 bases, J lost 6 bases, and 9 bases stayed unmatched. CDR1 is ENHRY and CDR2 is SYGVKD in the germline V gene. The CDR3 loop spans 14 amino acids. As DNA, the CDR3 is TGTGCCATCAAGGATAACAGGGGGCATGCTGAAGCTTTCTTT. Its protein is CAIKDNRGHAEAFF.

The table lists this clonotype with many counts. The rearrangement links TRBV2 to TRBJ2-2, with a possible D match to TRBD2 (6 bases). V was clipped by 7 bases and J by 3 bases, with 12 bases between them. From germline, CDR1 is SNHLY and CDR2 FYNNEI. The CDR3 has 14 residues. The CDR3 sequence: CASNRLVDTGELFF. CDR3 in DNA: TGTGCCAGCAATCGACTAGTCGACACCGGGGAGCTGTTTTTT.

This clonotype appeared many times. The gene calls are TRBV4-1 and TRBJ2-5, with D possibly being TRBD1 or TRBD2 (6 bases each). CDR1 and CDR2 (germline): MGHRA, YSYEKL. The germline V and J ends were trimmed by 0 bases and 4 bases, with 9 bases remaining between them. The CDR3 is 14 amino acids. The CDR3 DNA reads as TGCGCCAGCAGCCAAGAAGGGGGGAGAGAGACCCAGTACTTC. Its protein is CASSQEGGRETQYF.